The 18 T cell receptor beta chains presented below share a single source sample, sequenced in a study of T cell responses to AZD1222 COVID-19 vaccine. Assay used: immunoSEQ multiplex PCR; TCRdb lists only in-frame clones, some missing. Among under 150,000 clones listed, roughly 93% were seen once. The source was peripheral blood, collected 28 days after the second AZD1222 dose. These TCRs come from an adult who received the AZD1222 COVID-19 vaccine.

V gene TRBV19 combines with J gene TRBJ1-2; TRBD1 matches 8 bases. V dropped 5 bases and J dropped 2; count of bases not matched to a gene: 13. The CDR3 is made up of 17 amino acids. Germline V gene sequence: CDR1 LNHDA, CDR2 SQIVND (reference sequence). CDR3 coding DNA: TGTGCCAGTAGTTCGAAGGGCAGGGGGCCCATAAACTATGGCTACACCTTC. Protein: CASSSKGRGPINYGYTF.

The CDR3 DNA follows: TGCGCCAGCAGCAGGGTAGAAGGGGCCAACGTCCTGACTTTC. It is translated as CASSRVEGANVLTF. The chain uses TRBV5-1 and TRBJ2-6, with D uncertain. Germline loops: CDR1 SGHRS, CDR2 YFSETQ. This CDR3 region has 14 residues. The germline V and J ends were trimmed by 4 bases and 4 bases, with 9 bases remaining between them.

This chain joins TRBV7-8 and TRBJ2-1, with a possible D match to TRBD2 (5 bases). CDR1 and CDR2 from the germline V gene are SGHVS and FQNEAQ. Trimming pared 3 bases from V and 0 bases from J, leaving 9 bases between. This CDR3 is built from 15 residues. The CDR3 reads CASSFQRNSYNEQFF. DNA for the CDR3: TGTGCCAGCAGCTTCCAGCGGAACTCCTACAATGAGCAGTTCTTC.

The CDR3 spells CASSLQTSGYNEQFF. The CDR3 DNA reads as TGTGCCAGCTCACTCCAGACTAGCGGATACAATGAGCAGTTCTTC. V is TRBV18 and J is TRBJ2-1, with 9 bases aligning to TRBD2. Looked up from germline, CDR1 is KGHSH and CDR2 is LQKENI. After removal of 4 bases from V and 4 bases from J, the junction contained 5 bases not matched to a gene. CDR3 length equals 15 residues.

The CDR3 DNA reads TGTGCCAGCAGCCTCGGACTAGCGGGAGGTAACACCGGGGAGCTGTTTTTT. Amino acids: CASSLGLAGGNTGELFF. The chain links TRBV3-1 (or the pseudogene TRBV3-2) to TRBJ2-2; 14 bases are shared with TRBD2. The germline gives CDR1 LGHDT, CDR2 YNNKEL (reference sequence). Germline trimming cut 4 bases from V and 2 bases from J; bases unmatched to any gene: 3. The CDR3 sequence is 17 residues long.

The chain has TRBV3-1 (or the pseudogene TRBV3-2) and TRBJ1-1; D is undetermined. The V end lost 0 bases, the J end lost 3 bases, and 11 bases lay between the germline ends. The CDR3 contains 15 residues. Germline loops: CDR1 LGHDT, CDR2 YNNKEL (reference sequence). CDR3 sequence reads: CASSQDGGPYTEAFF. The CDR3 DNA is TGTGCCAGCAGCCAAGATGGCGGGCCGTACACTGAAGCTTTCTTT.

The rearrangement joins TRBV6-5 to TRBJ1-1; D remains ambiguous. This CDR3 is 14 amino acids long. From germline, CDR1 is MNHEY and CDR2 SVGAGI. Trimming stripped 7 bases from V and 1 base from J, with 13 bases between. The CDR3 spells CASIDLRWNTEAFF. The DNA for the CDR3 is TGTGCCAGCATCGACCTAAGGTGGAACACTGAAGCTTTCTTT.

V gene TRBV5-1 combines with J gene TRBJ1-1, with no clear D. The V end was cut by 1 base, the J end by 3 bases, with 7 bases between. Germline CDR1 and CDR2: SGHRS and YFSETQ. The CDR3 is made up of 13 amino acids. In nucleotides, the CDR3 is TGCGCCAGCAGCTTGTCCAAAGACACTGAAGCTTTCTTT. As protein: CASSLSKDTEAFF.

V and J are TRBV6-6 and TRBJ1-2, with D perhaps TRBD1 (6 bases). The CDR3 sequence is 16 residues long. Per germline, CDR1 MNHNY and CDR2 SVGAGI (reference sequence). With 0 bases removed from V and 4 bases from J, the gap between germline ends came to 15 bases. The CDR3 DNA reads as TGTGCCAGCAGTTACTCGAGGCAGGGGTATGGCTATGGCTACACCTTC. Its translation is CASSYSRQGYGYGYTF.

The chain joins TRBV3-1 (or the pseudogene TRBV3-2) to TRBJ2-7; D is unresolved. Trimming left V 0 bases short and J 0 bases short, with 21 bases between. Germline V gene data show CDR1 as LGHDT and CDR2 as YNNKEL (reference sequence). The CDR3 length is 19 residues. CDR3 protein: CASSQDNPNPRLLSYEQYF. CDR3 DNA: TGTGCCAGCAGCCAAGATAATCCTAATCCGCGACTCCTCTCCTACGAGCAGTACTTC.

This sequence joins TRBV5-6 and TRBJ2-3; tentative D call: TRBD2 (7 bases). Germline lookup yields CDR1 SGHDT and CDR2 YYEEEE. The CDR3 covers 19 residues. The ends were cut back, 0 bases at V and 1 base at J, with 21 bases in the middle. This CDR3 reads CASSLGAGAFSGGTDTQYF. DNA for the CDR3: TGTGCCAGCAGCTTGGGGGCGGGGGCGTTCAGTGGCGGCACAGATACGCAGTATTTT.

J is TRBJ1-1 and V is TRBV2; D may be TRBD1 (5 bases). CDR3 length: 11 amino acids. Germline CDR1 is SNHLY and CDR2 is FYNNEI. V lost 2 bases, J lost 8 bases, and 6 bases lay in between. The CDR3, as DNA: TGTGCCAGCAGTGAACAGGGAGAAGCTTTCTTT. Translation: CASSEQGEAFF.

In DNA, the CDR3 is TGTGCCAGCTCACCACCTACTAGCGGGAGCTCTGAGCAGTTCTTC. Amino acid sequence: CASSPPTSGSSEQFF. The chain couples TRBV18 to TRBJ2-1; 11 nucleotides match TRBD2. The CDR3 is 15 residues long. Trimming at V came to 0 bases and at J to 9 bases, leaving 4 bases not matched to a gene. In germline, CDR1 is KGHSH, CDR2 LQKENI. Variable domain in full (rest from reference TRBV18 and TRBJ2-1): NAGVMQNPRHLVRRRGQEARLRCSPMKGHSHVYWYRQLPEEGLKFMVYLQKENIIDESGMPKERFSAEFPKEGPSILRIQQVVRGDSAAYFCASSPPTSGSSEQFFGPGTRLTVL.

V gene TRBV19 combines with J gene TRBJ2-2; D remains unclear. Trimming took 10 bases from V and 5 from J, leaving 17 bases between them. The CDR3 consists of 14 residues. Germline assignment: CDR1 LNHDA and CDR2 SQIVND (reference sequence). The CDR3 region has the DNA TGTGCCACCAGAATATTAGCTGGGACCGGGGAGCTGTTTTTT. Its protein is CATRILAGTGELFF. Drawing the rest from reference TRBV19 and TRBJ2-2, the complete variable domain is DGGITQSPKYLFRKEGQNVTLSCEQNLNHDAMYWYRQDPGQGLRLIYYSQIVNDFQKGDIAEGYSVSREKKESFPLTVTSAQKNPTAFYLCATRILAGTGELFFGEGSRLTVL.

V gene TRBV3-1 (or the pseudogene TRBV3-2) combines with J gene TRBJ2-7, with D perhaps TRBD1 or TRBD2 (5 bases each). Germline loops: CDR1 LGHDT, CDR2 YNNKEL (reference sequence). This CDR3 is 15 amino acids long. V lost 0 bases and J lost 0, with 9 bases in between. The chain's CDR3 is CASSQEGRGSYEQYF. The DNA for the CDR3 is TGTGCCAGCAGCCAAGAGGGACGGGGCTCCTACGAGCAGTACTTC.

The CDR3 nucleotides read TGTGCCAGTAGGTCAGGGACAACGAACACCGGGGAGCTGTTTTTT. It specifies CASRSGTTNTGELFF. This chain uses TRBV19 with TRBJ2-2; a possible D gene is TRBD1 (6 bases). This CDR3 is 15 amino acids long. Trimming took off 6 bases at V and 0 bases at J, with 11 bases between the two ends. Germline loops: CDR1 LNHDA, CDR2 SQIVND (reference sequence).

The chain has TRBV7-9 and TRBJ1-1; 9 bases line up with TRBD1. The CDR3 is made up of 14 amino acids. The V gene end was trimmed by 4 bases and the J gene end by 8 bases; junction bases not matched to a gene: 8. Germline lookup yields CDR1 SEHNR and CDR2 FQNEAQ (reference sequence). In DNA, the CDR3 is TGTGCCAGCAGCTCCGCCCGACAGGGGGGGGAAGCTTTCTTT. Translated, it gives CASSSARQGGEAFF.

This chain uses TRBV3-1 (or the pseudogene TRBV3-2) with TRBJ1-1; D unresolved. CDR1 is LGHDT, CDR2 YNNKEL, per germline (reference sequence). Trimming pared 0 bases from V and 1 base from J, leaving 6 bases between. The CDR3 extends over 14 amino acids. CDR3 DNA: TGTGCCAGCAGCCAAGATGCAGGGAACACTGAAGCTTTCTTT. Translation gives CASSQDAGNTEAFF.